This T cell receptor beta chain derives from a study of T cell responses to AZD1222 COVID-19 vaccine. Regarding the study as a whole: Dominant CD4 TCR responses targeted spike regions 160-218 and 743-854. Only a handful of AZD1222 recipients tested seropositive at baseline.

Comment on this clone: The antigen is unknown.

Trimming removed 7 bases at V and 11 bases at J, with 18 bases between. Germline V gene lookup returns CDR1 MNHEY and CDR2 SVGAGI. The CDR3 is made up of 13 amino acids. Sequencing used immunoSEQ multiplex PCR; TCRdb keeps in-frame clones, though not all of them. This table has fewer than 120,000 clones, about 94% appearing once. The sequence was collected from an adult who received the AZD1222 COVID-19 vaccine. The sequencing used peripheral blood, collected 28 days after the second AZD1222 dose. The rearrangement links TRBV6-5 to TRBJ2-1, with D tentatively TRBD1 or TRBD2 (6 bases each). The CDR3 sequence: CASNLGLGGQQFF. The CDR3, as DNA: TGTGCCAGCAACCTTGGGTTGGGGGGCCAGCAGTTCTTC.